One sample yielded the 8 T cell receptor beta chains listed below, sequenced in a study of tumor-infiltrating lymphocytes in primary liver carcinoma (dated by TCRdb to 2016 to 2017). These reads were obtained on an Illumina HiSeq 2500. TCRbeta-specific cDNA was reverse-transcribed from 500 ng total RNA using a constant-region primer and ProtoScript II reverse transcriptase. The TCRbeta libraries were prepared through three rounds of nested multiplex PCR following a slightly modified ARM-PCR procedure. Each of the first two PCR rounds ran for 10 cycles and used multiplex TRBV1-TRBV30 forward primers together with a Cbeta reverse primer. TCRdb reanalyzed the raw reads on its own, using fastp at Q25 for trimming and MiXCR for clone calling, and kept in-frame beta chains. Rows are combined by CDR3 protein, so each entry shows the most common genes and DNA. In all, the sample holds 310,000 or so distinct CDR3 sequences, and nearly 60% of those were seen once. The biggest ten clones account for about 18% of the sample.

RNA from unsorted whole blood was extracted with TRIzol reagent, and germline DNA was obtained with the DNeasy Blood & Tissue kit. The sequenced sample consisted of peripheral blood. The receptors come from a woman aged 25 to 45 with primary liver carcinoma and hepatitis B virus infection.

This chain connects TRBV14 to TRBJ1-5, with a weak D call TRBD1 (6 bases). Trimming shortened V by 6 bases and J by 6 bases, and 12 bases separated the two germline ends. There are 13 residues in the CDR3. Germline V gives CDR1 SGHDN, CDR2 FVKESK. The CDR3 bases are TGTGCCAGCAGAGCAGCAGGGGTTCAGCCCCAGCATTTT. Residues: CASRAAGVQPQHF. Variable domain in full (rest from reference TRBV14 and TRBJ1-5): EAGVTQFPSHSVIEKGQTVTLRCDPISGHDNLYWYRRVMGKEIKFLLHFVKESKQDESGMPNNRFLAERTGGTYSTLKVQPAELEDSGVYFCASRAAGVQPQHFGDGTRLSIL.

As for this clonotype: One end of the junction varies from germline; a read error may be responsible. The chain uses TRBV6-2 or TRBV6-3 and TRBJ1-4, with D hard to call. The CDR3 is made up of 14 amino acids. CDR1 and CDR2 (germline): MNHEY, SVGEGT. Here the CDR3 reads CAGSLTAANEKLFF. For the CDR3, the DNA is TGTGCCGGCAGTCTCACCGCGGCTAATGAAAAACTGTTTTTT.

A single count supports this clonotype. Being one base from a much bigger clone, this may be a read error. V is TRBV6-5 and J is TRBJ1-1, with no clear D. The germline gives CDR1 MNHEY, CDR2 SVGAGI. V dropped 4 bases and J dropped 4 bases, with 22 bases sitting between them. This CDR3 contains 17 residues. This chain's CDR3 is CASSSDPRRVSSTEAFF. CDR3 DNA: TGTGCCAGCAGTTCCGACCCTCGGCGGGTATCGAGCACTGAAGCTTTCTTT.

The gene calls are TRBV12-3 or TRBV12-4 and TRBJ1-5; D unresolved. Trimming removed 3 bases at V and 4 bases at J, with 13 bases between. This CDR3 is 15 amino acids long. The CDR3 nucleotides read TGTGCCAGCAGTTTGTCAGGACGGGCTAATCAGCCCCAGCATTTT. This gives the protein CASSLSGRANQPQHF.

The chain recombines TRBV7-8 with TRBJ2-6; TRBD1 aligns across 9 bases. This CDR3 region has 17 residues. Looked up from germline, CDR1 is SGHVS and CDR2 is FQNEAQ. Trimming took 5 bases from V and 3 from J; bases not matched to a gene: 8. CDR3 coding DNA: TGTGCCAGCAGCACCCAACAGGGGGCGCTTGGGGCCAACGTCCTGACTTTC. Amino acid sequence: CASSTQQGALGANVLTF.

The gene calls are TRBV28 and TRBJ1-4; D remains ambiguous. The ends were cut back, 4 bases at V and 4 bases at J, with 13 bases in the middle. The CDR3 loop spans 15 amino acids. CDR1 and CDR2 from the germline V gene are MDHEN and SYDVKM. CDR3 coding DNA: TGTGCCAGCAGTTCCGCCGGGCCGGGTAATGAAAAACTGTTTTTT. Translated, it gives CASSSAGPGNEKLFF.

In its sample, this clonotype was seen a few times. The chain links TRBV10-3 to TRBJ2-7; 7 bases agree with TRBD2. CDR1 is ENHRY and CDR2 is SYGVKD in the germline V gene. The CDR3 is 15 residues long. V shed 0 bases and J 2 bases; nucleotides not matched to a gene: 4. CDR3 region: CAISESLGGPYEQYF. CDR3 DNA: TGTGCCATCAGTGAGTCGTTGGGAGGGCCCTACGAGCAGTACTTC.

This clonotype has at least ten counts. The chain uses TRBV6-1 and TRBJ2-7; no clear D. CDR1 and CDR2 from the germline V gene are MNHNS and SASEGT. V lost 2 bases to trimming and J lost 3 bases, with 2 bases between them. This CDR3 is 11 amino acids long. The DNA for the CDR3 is TGTGCCAGCAGTGAATTCTACGAGCAGTACTTC. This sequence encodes CASSEFYEQYF.